Here is one T cell receptor (delta chain) with its context. Its antigen is currently unknown. A far bigger clonotype differs at one base, so this is likely a read error. Within the sample, other DNA sequences also encode this same CDR3. Gammadelta T cells were flow-sorted from PBMC into Vgamma9/Vdelta2+ and Vdelta2-negative populations for bulk analysis. With CATT, TCRdb re-called clones from the multiplex PCR reads. The sample has tens of thousands of delta-chain clones; 1.7% are singletons. This entry comes from a study of γδ T cells in repeated Plasmodium falciparum infection. For the study at large: Timepoints: baseline, immediately before selected infections, and 21 days after every infection.

This CDR3 is built from 20 residues. The V and J ends lost 7 bases and 0 bases respectively, with 32 bases between them. The germline CDR1 and CDR2 sequences are GEAIGNYY and EKD. Study-level findings and limits: Waves of new clonotype selection appeared after repeated controlled infections in Vdelta2-negative, largely Vdelta1+, gammadelta T cells. Compared with Australian children, Malian Vdelta2-negative repertoires seemed more clonal, less diverse, less shared. Malian donors came from one small rural village, predominantly one ethnic group.

The sequenced material came from gamma-delta T cells from blood. The V and J genes are TRDV2 and TRDJ1; TRDD2 is a possible D gene (6 bases). The TCR sequence derives from a pool of human donors (malaria-infected and uninfected, not separated). CDR3 sequence reads: CACKLYTPSRGLIYTDKLIF. The CDR3 coding sequence is TGTGCCTGCAAGCTTTACACTCCTTCCCGGGGACTTATTTACACCGATAAACTCATCTTT.